Presented here are 18 T cell receptor beta chains from one specimen sequenced in a study of brain metastases from non-small cell lung cancer. Sequenced by immunoSEQ multiplex PCR; TCRdb stores in-frame clones only, minus some. The data contain roughly 1,000 clones, approximately 93% of them singletons. The sample comprised tumor-adjacent normal tissue. All receptors derive from a donor at least 40 years old with non-small cell lung cancer.

The chain is built from TRBV7-2 and TRBJ1-6; TRBD1 matches 8 bases. Per germline, CDR1 SGHTA and CDR2 FQGNSA. V lost 4 bases to trimming and J lost 6 bases; unmatched junction nucleotides: 5. CDR3 length equals 15 residues. The DNA of the CDR3 is TGTGCCAGCAGCTCCCCTGGACAGGGTAATTCACCCCTCCACTTT. It translates to CASSSPGQGNSPLHF.

The chain combines TRBV10-3 with TRBJ1-1; D remains unclear. The CDR3 loop spans 13 amino acids. The germline V gene encodes CDR1 ENHRY and CDR2 SYGVKD. The V gene lost 7 bases and the J gene lost 4 bases, with 13 bases spanning the gap. The CDR3 DNA follows: TGTGCCATCAACACTCCGGGAGCCACTGAAGCTTTCTTT. This encodes CAINTPGATEAFF.

This sequence joins TRBV20-1 and TRBJ2-3; TRBD1 is a possible D gene (6 bases). There are 11 residues in the CDR3. CDR1 and CDR2 (germline): DFQATT, SNEGSKA (reference sequence). Deletions cut 6 bases from V and 4 bases from J, with 8 bases between. The CDR3 DNA sequence: TGCAGTGCCAACAGGGCAGATACGCAGTATTTT. Residues: CSANRADTQYF.

The V gene is TRBV13, the J gene TRBJ1-2; weak D call: TRBD1 (6 bases). The V gene's germline CDR1 is PRHDT and CDR2 FYEKMQ (reference sequence). CDR3 length: 14 residues. Trimming left V 0 bases short and J 2 bases short, with 7 bases between. The CDR3 region is CASSLGTGNYGYTF. The CDR3 DNA reads TGTGCCAGCAGCTTAGGCACAGGGAACTATGGCTACACCTTC.

The chain links TRBV29-1 to TRBJ1-2, with D hard to call. V gave up 7 bases and J gave up 2 bases, with 11 bases separating them. Germline CDR1 reads SQVTM; CDR2 reads ANQGSEA. This CDR3 has 12 residues. The CDR3: CSAESLNYGYTF. The DNA for the CDR3 is TGCAGCGCCGAGTCTTTAAACTATGGCTACACCTTC.

J is TRBJ1-6 and V is TRBV20-1, with D unclear. Germline V gene sequence: CDR1 DFQATT, CDR2 SNEGSKA (reference sequence). This CDR3 region has 10 residues. V gave up 6 bases and J gave up 15 bases, with 12 bases separating them. The CDR3 sequence is CSAFDDRLHF. For the CDR3, the DNA is TGCAGTGCGTTTGACGATCGCCTCCACTTT.

The CDR3, as DNA: TGTGCCAGCTCACACGACAGTGGTACCTTCTCCAATGAGCAGTTCTTC. This gives the protein CASSHDSGTFSNEQFF. The chain carries TRBV18 and TRBJ2-1, with a tentative D call TRBD1 (5 bases). Trimming removed 4 bases at V and 6 bases at J, with 19 bases between. The CDR3 totals 16 residues. Looked up from germline, CDR1 is KGHSH and CDR2 is LQKENI. The whole variable domain, filled in from reference TRBV18 and TRBJ2-1, reads NAGVMQNPRHLVRRRGQEARLRCSPMKGHSHVYWYRQLPEEGLKFMVYLQKENIIDESGMPKERFSAEFPKEGPSILRIQQVVRGDSAAYFCASSHDSGTFSNEQFFGPGTRLTVL.

The chain is built from TRBV10-3 and TRBJ2-3, with 10 bases aligning to TRBD2. This CDR3 contains 16 residues. The germline gives CDR1 ENHRY, CDR2 SYGVKD. With V trimmed by 3 bases and J by 4 bases, 7 bases remained unmatched. The CDR3 loop reads CAISEISGGYSDTQYF. DNA for the CDR3: TGTGCCATCAGTGAAATTAGCGGGGGGTATTCAGATACGCAGTATTTT.

This chain links TRBV5-5 with TRBJ2-3; D unresolved. Deletions cut 4 bases from V and 2 bases from J, with 14 bases between. Germline V gene data show CDR1 as SGHKS and CDR2 as YYEKEE (reference sequence). This CDR3 region has 15 residues. CDR3 nucleotide sequence: TGTGCCAGCAGCCATGGGCTAACATTCACAGATACGCAGTATTTT. It encodes CASSHGLTFTDTQYF.

V gene TRBV14 combines with J gene TRBJ2-3; TRBD2 matches 14 bases. The J segment lost 5 bases and the V segment lost 1 base, leaving 11 bases of the junction unmatched. Germline V gene sequence: CDR1 SGHDN, CDR2 FVKESK. The CDR3 has 19 residues. The CDR3 DNA sequence: TGTGCCAGCAGCCAAGGGATTATCGGACTAGCGGGGGGCAAAGATACGCAGTATTTT. It encodes CASSQGIIGLAGGKDTQYF.

The chain has TRBV7-9 and TRBJ2-3; 10 bases are shared with TRBD1. CDR1 and CDR2 (germline): SEHNR, FQNEAQ (reference sequence). The CDR3 runs 16 residues. The ends lost 5 bases at V and 1 base at J; junction bases unmatched: 6. The CDR3, as DNA: TGTGCCAGCAGCCGAGGGACAGGGGTGGGCACAGATACGCAGTATTTT. Its protein is CASSRGTGVGTDTQYF.

The J gene is TRBJ2-3, the V gene TRBV11-3; D may be TRBD1 (6 bases). V was cut by 5 bases and J by 2 bases, with 14 bases left in between. This CDR3 is 15 amino acids long. Germline V gives CDR1 SGHNT, CDR2 YENEEA. The DNA of the CDR3 is TGTGCCAGCAGCCAGGGTGGGGGCCTCACAGATACGCAGTATTTT. Protein product: CASSQGGGLTDTQYF.

The chain uses TRBV5-1 and TRBJ2-3; D is possibly TRBD2 (6 bases). This CDR3 comprises 15 residues. The V gene's germline CDR1 is SGHRS and CDR2 YFSETQ. V was clipped by 3 bases and J by 2 bases, with 13 bases between them. This chain's CDR3 is CASSWWEANTDTQYF. The CDR3 nucleotides are TGCGCCAGCAGCTGGTGGGAGGCCAACACAGATACGCAGTATTTT.

Here the CDR3 reads CATGGGARQETQYF. CDR3 bases: TGTGCCACCGGCGGGGGGGCTCGCCAAGAGACCCAGTACTTC. The gene calls are TRBV15 and TRBJ2-5; 9 bases map to TRBD2. Trimming cost V 8 bases and J 1 base; bases outside gene matches: 5. Germline CDR1 is LNHNV and CDR2 is YYDKDF (reference sequence). The CDR3 sequence is 14 residues long. Combining the CDR3 with reference TRBV15 and TRBJ2-5 gives the whole variable domain DAMVIQNPRYQVTQFGKPVTLSCSQTLNHNVMYWYQQKSSQAPKLLFHYYDKDFNNEADTPDNFQSRRPNTSFCFLDIRSPGLGDTAMYLCATGGGARQETQYFGPGTRLLVL.

CDR3 nucleotide sequence: TGTGCCAGCAGCGTAGCTGAAGAGACCCAGTACTTC. This gives the protein CASSVAEETQYF. The chain uses TRBV9 and TRBJ2-5; no clear D gene. The CDR3 runs to 12 residues. Germline V gives CDR1 SGDLS, CDR2 YYNGEE. Trimming removed 0 bases from V and 3 bases from J, with 3 bases in between. Based on the CDR3 plus reference TRBV9 and TRBJ2-5, the full variable domain is DSGVTQTPKHLITATGQRVTLRCSPRSGDLSVYWYQQSLDQGLQFLIQYYNGEERAKGNILERFSAQQFPDLHSELNLSSLELGDSALYFCASSVAEETQYFGPGTRLLVL.

The rearrangement joins TRBV5-8 to TRBJ2-5; unclear D gene. Germline V gives CDR1 SGHTS, CDR2 YDEGEE. Trimming removed 1 base at V and 4 bases at J, with 14 bases between. The CDR3 has 15 residues. The CDR3 is CASSLSLSRRETQYF. For the CDR3, the DNA is TGTGCCAGCAGCTTGTCTCTGAGCAGGAGAGAGACCCAGTACTTC.

With respect to this clone: One junction end does not reproduce the germline sequence, and a read error may be involved. The V call is TRBV3-1 (or the pseudogene TRBV3-2), the J call TRBJ1-1; maybe TRBD1 (5 bases). This CDR3 region has 15 residues. CDR1 is LGHDT and CDR2 is YNNKEL in the germline V gene (reference sequence). DNA for the CDR3: TGTGCCAGCAGCCTAATGGGGCGGGGGAACACTGAAGCTTTTTTT. The encoded protein is CASSLMGRGNTEAFF.

V is TRBV7-2 and J is TRBJ2-3; D is ambiguous. The CDR3 spans 16 residues. V was cut by 2 bases and J by 2 bases, with 14 bases left in between. Germline V gene sequence: CDR1 SGHTA, CDR2 FQGNSA. The CDR3 spells CASSLNAARTTDTQYF. CDR3 nucleotides: TGTGCCAGCAGCTTAAATGCTGCGCGGACCACAGATACGCAGTATTTT.